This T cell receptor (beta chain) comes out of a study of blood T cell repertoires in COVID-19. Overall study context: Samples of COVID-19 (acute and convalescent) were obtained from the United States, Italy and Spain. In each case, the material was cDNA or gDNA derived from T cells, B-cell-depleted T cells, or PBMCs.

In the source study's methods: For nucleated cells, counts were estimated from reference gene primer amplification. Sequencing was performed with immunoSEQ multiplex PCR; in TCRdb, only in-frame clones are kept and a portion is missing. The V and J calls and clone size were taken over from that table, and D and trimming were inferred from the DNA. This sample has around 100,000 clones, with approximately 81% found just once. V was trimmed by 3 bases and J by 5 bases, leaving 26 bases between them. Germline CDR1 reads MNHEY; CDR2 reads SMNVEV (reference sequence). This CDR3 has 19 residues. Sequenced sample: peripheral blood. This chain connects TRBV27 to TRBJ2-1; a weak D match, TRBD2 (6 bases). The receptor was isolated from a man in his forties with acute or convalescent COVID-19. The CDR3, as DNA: TGTGCCAGCAGTTTCTCAAGGGTTGGATCCGGGACTCGCCACAATGAGCAGTTCTTC. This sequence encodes CASSFSRVGSGTRHNEQFF.